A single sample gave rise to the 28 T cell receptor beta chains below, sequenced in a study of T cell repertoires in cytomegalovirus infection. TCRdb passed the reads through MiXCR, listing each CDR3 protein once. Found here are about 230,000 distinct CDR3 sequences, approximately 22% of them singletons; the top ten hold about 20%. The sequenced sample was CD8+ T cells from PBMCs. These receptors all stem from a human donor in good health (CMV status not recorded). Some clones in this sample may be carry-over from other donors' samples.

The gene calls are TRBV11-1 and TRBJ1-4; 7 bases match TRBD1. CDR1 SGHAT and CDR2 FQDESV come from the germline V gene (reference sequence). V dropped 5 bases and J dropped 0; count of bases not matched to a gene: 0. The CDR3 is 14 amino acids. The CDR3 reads CASSGTATNEKLFF. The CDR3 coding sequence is TGTGCCAGCAGCGGGACAGCAACTAATGAAAAACTGTTTTTT.

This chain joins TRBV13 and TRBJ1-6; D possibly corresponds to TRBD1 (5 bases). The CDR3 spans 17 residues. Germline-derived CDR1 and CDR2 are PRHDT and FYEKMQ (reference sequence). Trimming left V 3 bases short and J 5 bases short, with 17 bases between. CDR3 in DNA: TGTGCCAGCAGCTTCGGGCCCCCTACAGGAGATAATTCACCCCTCCACTTT. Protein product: CASSFGPPTGDNSPLHF.

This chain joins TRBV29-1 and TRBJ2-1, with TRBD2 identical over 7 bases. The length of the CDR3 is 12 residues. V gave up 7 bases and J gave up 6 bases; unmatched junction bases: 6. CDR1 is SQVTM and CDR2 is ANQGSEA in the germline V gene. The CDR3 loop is CSATWGGNEQFF. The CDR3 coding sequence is TGCAGCGCTACCTGGGGGGGCAATGAGCAGTTCTTC.

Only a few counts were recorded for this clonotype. The CDR3 reads CASSPWRASNQPQHF. The CDR3 DNA follows: TGTGCCAGCAGTCCGTGGAGGGCTAGCAATCAGCCCCAGCATTTT. The rearrangement joins TRBV12-3 or TRBV12-4 to TRBJ1-5; D is uncertain. This CDR3 contains 15 residues. V lost 5 bases and J 0 bases, leaving 11 bases between the germline ends.

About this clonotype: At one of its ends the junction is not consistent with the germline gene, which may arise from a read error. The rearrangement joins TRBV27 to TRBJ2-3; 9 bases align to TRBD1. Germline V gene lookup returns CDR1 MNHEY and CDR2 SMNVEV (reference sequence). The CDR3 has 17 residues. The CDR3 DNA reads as TGTACCAGCAGTTCTCTTCTGACAGGGGGGTGGAAAGATACGCAGTATTTT. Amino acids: CTSSSLLTGGWKDTQYF.

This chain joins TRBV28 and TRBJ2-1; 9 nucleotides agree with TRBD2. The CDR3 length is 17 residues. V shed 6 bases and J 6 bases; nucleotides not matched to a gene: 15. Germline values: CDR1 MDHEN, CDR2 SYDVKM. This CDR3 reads CASSSQMGRGGFNEQFF. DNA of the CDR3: TGTGCCAGCAGCTCCCAGATGGGGCGGGGGGGCTTCAATGAGCAGTTCTTC.

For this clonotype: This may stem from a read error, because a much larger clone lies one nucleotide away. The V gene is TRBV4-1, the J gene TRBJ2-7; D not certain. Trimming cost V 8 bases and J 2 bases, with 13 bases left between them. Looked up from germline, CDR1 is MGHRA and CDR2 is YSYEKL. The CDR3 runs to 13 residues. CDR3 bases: TGCGCCAGCTGCCCCGGTTCTACCTACGAGCAGTACTTC. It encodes CASCPGSTYEQYF.

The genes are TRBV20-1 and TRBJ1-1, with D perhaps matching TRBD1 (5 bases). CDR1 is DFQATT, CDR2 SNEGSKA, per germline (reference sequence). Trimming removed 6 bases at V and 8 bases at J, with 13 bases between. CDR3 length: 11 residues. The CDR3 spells CSARPGLEAFF. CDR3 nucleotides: TGCAGTGCGCGGCCGGGACTGGAAGCTTTCTTT.

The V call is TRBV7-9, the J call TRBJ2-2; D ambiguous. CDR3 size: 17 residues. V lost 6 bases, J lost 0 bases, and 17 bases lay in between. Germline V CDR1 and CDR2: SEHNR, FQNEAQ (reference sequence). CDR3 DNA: TGTGCCAGCAGAAAATATGGGGTCCAAGCGAACACCGGGGAGCTGTTTTTT. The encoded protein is CASRKYGVQANTGELFF.

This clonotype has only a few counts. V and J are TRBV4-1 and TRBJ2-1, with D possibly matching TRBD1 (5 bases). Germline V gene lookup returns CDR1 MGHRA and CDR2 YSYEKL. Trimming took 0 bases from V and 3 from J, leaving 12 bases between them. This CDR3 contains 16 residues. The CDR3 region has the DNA TGCGCCAGCAGCCAAGAGGGGCAGCCAGGCTACAATGAGCAGTTCTTC. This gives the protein CASSQEGQPGYNEQFF.

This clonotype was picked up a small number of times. The CDR3 loop reads CSARDHAREIIKQYF. CDR3 bases: TGCAGTGCTAGAGATCACGCCAGGGAGATTATCAAGCAGTACTTC. The gene calls are TRBV20-1 and TRBJ2-7, with D perhaps being TRBD1 or TRBD2 (5 bases each). CDR1 and CDR2 from the germline V gene are DFQATT and SNEGSKA (reference sequence). This CDR3 spans 15 amino acids. Deletions cut 0 bases from V and 8 bases from J, with 20 bases between.

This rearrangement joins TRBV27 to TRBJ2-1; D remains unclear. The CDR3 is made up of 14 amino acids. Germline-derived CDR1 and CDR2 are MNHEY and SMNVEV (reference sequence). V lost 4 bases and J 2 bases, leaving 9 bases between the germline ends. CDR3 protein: CASSSLRAYNEQFF. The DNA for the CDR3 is TGTGCCAGCAGTTCCCTCCGGGCCTACAATGAGCAGTTCTTC.

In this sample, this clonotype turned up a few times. The CDR3 DNA follows: TGTGCCAGCAGCGAGGAGGATGTCCAAGAGACCCAGTACTTC. Its translation: CASSEEDVQETQYF. The chain links TRBV6-6 to TRBJ2-5; D might be TRBD2 (5 bases). CDR1 is MNHNY and CDR2 is SVGAGI in the germline V gene (reference sequence). CDR3 length equals 14 residues. Trimming took off 6 bases at V and 1 base at J, with 12 bases between the two ends.

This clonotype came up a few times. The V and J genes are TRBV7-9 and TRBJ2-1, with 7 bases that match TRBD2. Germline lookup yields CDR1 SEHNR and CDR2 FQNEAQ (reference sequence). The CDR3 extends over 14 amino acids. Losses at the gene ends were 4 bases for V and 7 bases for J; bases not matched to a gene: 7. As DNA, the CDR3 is TGTGCCAGCAGCTCGACTAGCTTGGAAAATGAGCAGTTCTTC. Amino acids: CASSSTSLENEQFF.

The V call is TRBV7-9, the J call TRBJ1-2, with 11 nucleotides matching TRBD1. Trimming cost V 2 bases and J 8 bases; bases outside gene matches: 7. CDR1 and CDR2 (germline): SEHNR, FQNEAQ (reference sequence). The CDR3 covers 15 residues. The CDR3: CASSLLGTGGEGYTF. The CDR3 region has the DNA TGTGCCAGCAGCTTACTCGGGACAGGGGGAGAGGGCTACACCTTC.

CDR3 protein: CASSQSPGGVSYEQYF. CDR3 DNA: TGCGCCAGCAGCCAATCCCCGGGGGGCGTCTCCTACGAGCAGTACTTC. This chain links TRBV4-1 with TRBJ2-7, with a weak D call TRBD2 (7 bases). CDR3 length: 16 residues. Germline V gene data show CDR1 as MGHRA and CDR2 as YSYEKL. V was cut by 2 bases and J by 0 bases, with 14 bases left in between.

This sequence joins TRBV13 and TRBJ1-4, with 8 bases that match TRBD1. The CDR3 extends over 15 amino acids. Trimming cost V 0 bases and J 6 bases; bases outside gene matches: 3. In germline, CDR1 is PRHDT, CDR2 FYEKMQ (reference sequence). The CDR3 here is CASSLGATGDEKLFF. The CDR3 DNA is TGTGCCAGCAGCTTAGGCGCGACAGGGGATGAAAAACTGTTTTTT.

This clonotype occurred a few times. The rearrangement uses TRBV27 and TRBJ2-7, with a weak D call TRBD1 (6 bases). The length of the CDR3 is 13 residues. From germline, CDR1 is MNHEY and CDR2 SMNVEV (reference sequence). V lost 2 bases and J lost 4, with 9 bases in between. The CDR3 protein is CASSLRQGYEQYF. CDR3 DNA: TGTGCCAGCAGTTTAAGGCAGGGGTACGAGCAGTACTTC.

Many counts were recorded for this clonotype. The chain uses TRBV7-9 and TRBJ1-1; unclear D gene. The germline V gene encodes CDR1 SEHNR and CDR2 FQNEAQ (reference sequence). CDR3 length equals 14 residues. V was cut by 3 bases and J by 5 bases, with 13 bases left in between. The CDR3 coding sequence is TGTGCCAGCAGCTTCAGCTCGATGGGGACTGAAGCTTTCTTT. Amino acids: CASSFSSMGTEAFF.

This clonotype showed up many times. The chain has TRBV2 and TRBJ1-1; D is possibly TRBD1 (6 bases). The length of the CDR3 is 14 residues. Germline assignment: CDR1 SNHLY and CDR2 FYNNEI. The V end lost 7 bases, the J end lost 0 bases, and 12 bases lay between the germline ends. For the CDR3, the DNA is TGTGCCAGCACCCAGGACAGTATGAACACTGAAGCTTTCTTT. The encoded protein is CASTQDSMNTEAFF.

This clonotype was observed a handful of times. The CDR3 loop reads CASGLQGYEQFF. CDR3 nucleotide sequence: TGTGCCAGCGGATTACAGGGTTATGAGCAGTTCTTC. This chain links TRBV6-6 with TRBJ2-1, with a possible D match to TRBD1 (6 bases). V was pared by 8 bases and J by 8 bases, with 13 bases between. This CDR3 region has 12 residues. Germline V gene lookup returns CDR1 MNHNY and CDR2 SVGAGI (reference sequence).

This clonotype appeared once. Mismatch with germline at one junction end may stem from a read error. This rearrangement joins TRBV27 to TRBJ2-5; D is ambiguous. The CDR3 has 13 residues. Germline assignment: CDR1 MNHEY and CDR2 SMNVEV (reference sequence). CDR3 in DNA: TGTGCCAGCAGTCACCGGCGTCCGGAGACCCGGTACTTC. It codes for CASSHRRPETRYF.

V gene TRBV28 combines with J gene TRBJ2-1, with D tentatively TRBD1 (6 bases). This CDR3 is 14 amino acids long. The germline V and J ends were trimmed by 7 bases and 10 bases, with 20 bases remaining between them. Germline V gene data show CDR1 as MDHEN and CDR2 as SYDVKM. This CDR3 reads CASTLGQGLGEQFF. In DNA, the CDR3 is TGTGCCAGCACTTTGGGGCAGGGGTTGGGGGAGCAGTTCTTC.

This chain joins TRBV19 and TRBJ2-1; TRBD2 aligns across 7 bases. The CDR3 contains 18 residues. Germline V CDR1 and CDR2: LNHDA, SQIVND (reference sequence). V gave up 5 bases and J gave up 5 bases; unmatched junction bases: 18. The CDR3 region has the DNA TGTGCCAGTAGTTCCCTTGGGAACCAGCGGGGTATAGACAATGAGCAGTTCTTC. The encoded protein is CASSSLGNQRGIDNEQFF. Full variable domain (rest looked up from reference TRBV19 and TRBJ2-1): DGGITQSPKYLFRKEGQNVTLSCEQNLNHDAMYWYRQDPGQGLRLIYYSQIVNDFQKGDIAEGYSVSREKKESFPLTVTSAQKNPTAFYLCASSSLGNQRGIDNEQFFGPGTRLTVL.

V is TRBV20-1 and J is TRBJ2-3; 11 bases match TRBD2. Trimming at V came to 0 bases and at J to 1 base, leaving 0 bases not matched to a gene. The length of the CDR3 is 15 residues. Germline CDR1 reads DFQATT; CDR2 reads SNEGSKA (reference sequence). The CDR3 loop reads CSARDSGGGTDTQYF. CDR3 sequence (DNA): TGCAGTGCTAGAGATAGCGGGGGGGGCACAGATACGCAGTATTTT.

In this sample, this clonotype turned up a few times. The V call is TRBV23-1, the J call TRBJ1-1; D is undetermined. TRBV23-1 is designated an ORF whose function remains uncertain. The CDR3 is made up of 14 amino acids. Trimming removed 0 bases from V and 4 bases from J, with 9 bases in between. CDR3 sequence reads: CASSQSGVSTEAFF. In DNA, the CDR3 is TGCGCCAGCAGTCAATCTGGCGTCAGCACTGAAGCTTTCTTT.

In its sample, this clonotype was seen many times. The CDR3 is CASSQDWGDTQYF. The CDR3 coding sequence is TGTGCCAGCAGCCAAGACTGGGGGGATACGCAGTATTTT. V usage is TRBV4-2 and J usage is TRBJ2-3; D tentatively fits TRBD1 or TRBD2 (5 bases each). CDR3 length equals 13 residues. The V and J ends lost 0 bases and 6 bases respectively, with 7 bases between them. Germline assignment: CDR1 LGHNA and CDR2 YNFKEQ.

The CDR3 sequence is CASSASGGETQYF. DNA for the CDR3: TGTGCCAGCAGTGCCAGCGGGGGAGAGACCCAGTACTTC. J is TRBJ2-5 and V is TRBV27; 8 bases map to TRBD2. The CDR3 runs 13 residues. CDR1 is MNHEY and CDR2 is SMNVEV in the germline V gene (reference sequence). V was clipped by 5 bases and J by 4 bases; unmatched bases: 3.